This TCR beta chain comes out of a study of hypomethylating agent response in myelodysplastic syndrome. For the study at large: The mean patient age was approximately 69 +/- 5.7 years, and diploid cytogenetics predominated. About five patients were non-responders, while roughly 6 showed complete response or hematologic improvement. Most often mutated was TET2, found in about 50% of the 11 patients.

This clone was seen just once. Germline values: CDR1 GTSNPN, CDR2 SVGIG (reference sequence). The CDR3 extends over 11 amino acids. V lost 4 bases to trimming and J lost 2 bases, with 5 bases between them. Assay used: immunoSEQ multiplex PCR; TCRdb lists only in-frame clones, some missing. The top ten clones hold 9.7% of a sample with several thousand clones, roughly four fifths of them seen once. The genes are TRBV30 and TRBJ1-1; D not certain. The sequenced sample was bone marrow, obtained before or after starting hypomethylating agent treatment for myelodysplastic syndrome (not recorded which). The sequence was obtained from a human donor with myelodysplastic syndrome. The CDR3 DNA follows: TGTGCCTGGAACGATAACACTGAAGCTTTCTTT. This gives the protein CAWNDNTEAFF.